Listed below are T cell receptor beta chains from one sample, sequenced in a study of shared clonotypes between healthy human individuals. TCRdb's copy holds only in-frame clones and misses some; the assay was immunoSEQ multiplex PCR. The table lists roughly 2 million clones, almost 96% of them singletons. Source material: naive CD4+ T cells sorted from blood. Receptors originate from a man between 18 and 35 years old in good health. Both conserved end residues are trimmed from each CDR3. Fields, in order: J gene, V gene, CDR3 protein.

j_call: TRBJ2-7
v_call: TRBV4-2
cdr3_aa: ASSQEPSGDALVYEQY

j_call: TRBJ1-5
v_call: TRBV27
cdr3_aa: ASSLVQGPNQPQH

j_call: TRBJ2-5
v_call: TRBV7-9
cdr3_aa: ASRSPGPGLETQY

j_call: TRBJ2-3
v_call: TRBV5-4
cdr3_aa: ASSLWERDTQY

j_call: TRBJ2-4
v_call: TRBV5-6
cdr3_aa: ASSGGQLAKNIQY

j_call: TRBJ1-6
v_call: TRBV2
cdr3_aa: ASSASGTGRSPLH

j_call: TRBJ1-2
v_call: TRBV5-1
cdr3_aa: ASSLDTYGYT

j_call: TRBJ2-7
v_call: TRBV10-2
cdr3_aa: ASSEIGYEQY

j_call: TRBJ1-6
v_call: TRBV30
cdr3_aa: AFRGEGYSPLH

j_call: TRBJ2-1
v_call: TRBV13
cdr3_aa: ASSFDRSNEQF

j_call: TRBJ1-2
v_call: TRBV10-3
cdr3_aa: AIRPGPDSGYT

j_call: TRBJ1-5
v_call: TRBV10-2
cdr3_aa: ASRDGDQPQH

j_call: TRBJ1-1
v_call: TRBV18
cdr3_aa: ASSPRQMNTEAF

j_call: TRBJ1-3
v_call: TRBV5-4
cdr3_aa: ASSSPGRTSGNTIY